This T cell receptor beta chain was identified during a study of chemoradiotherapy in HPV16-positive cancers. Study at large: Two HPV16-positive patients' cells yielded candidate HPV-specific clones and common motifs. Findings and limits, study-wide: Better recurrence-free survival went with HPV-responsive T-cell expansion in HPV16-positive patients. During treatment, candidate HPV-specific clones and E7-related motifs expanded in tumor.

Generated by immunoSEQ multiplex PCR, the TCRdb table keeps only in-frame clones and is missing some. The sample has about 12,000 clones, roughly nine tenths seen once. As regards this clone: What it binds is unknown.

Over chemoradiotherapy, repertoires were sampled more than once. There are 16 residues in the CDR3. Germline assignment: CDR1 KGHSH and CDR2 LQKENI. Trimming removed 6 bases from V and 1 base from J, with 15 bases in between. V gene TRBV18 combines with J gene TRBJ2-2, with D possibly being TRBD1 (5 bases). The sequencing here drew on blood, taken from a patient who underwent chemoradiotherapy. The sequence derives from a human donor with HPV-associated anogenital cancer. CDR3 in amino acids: CASSPQGDMNTGELFF. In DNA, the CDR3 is TGTGCCAGCTCCCCCCAGGGTGACATGAACACCGGGGAGCTGTTTTTT. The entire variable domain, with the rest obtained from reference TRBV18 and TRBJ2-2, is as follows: NAGVMQNPRHLVRRRGQEARLRCSPMKGHSHVYWYRQLPEEGLKFMVYLQKENIIDESGMPKERFSAEFPKEGPSILRIQQVVRGDSAAYFCASSPQGDMNTGELFFGEGSRLTVL.